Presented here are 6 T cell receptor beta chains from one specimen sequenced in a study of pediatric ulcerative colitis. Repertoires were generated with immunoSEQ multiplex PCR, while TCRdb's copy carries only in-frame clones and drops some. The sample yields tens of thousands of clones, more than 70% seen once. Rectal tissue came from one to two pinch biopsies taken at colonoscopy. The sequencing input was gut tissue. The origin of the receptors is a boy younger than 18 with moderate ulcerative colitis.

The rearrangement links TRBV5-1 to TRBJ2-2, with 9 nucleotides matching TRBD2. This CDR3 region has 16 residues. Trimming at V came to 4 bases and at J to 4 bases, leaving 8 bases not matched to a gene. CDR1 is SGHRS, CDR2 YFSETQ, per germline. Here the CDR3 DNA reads TGCGCCAGCAGCCCAGGCGCTAGCGGGGCCACCGGGGAGCTGTTTTTT. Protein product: CASSPGASGATGELFF.

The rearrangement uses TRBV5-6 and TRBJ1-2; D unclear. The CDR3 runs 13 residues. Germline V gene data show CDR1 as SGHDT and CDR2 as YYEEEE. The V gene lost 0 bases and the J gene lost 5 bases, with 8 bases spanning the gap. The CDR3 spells CASSLGSVYGYTF. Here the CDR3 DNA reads TGTGCCAGCAGCTTGGGCAGCGTATATGGCTACACCTTC.

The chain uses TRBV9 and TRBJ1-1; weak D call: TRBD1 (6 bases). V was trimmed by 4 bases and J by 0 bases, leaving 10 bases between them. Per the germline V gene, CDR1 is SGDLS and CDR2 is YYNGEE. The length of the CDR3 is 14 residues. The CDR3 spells CASSFRQVNTEAFF. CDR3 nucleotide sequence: TGTGCCAGCAGCTTCAGACAGGTGAACACTGAAGCTTTCTTT.

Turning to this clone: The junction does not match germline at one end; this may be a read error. CDR3 sequence reads: CSARDWRGGSF. In DNA, the CDR3 is TGCAGTGCTAGAGATTGGAGGGGGGGCAGTTTC. The rearrangement links TRBV20-1 to TRBJ2-7, with D maybe TRBD2 (7 bases). The length of the CDR3 is 11 residues. CDR1 is DFQATT, CDR2 SNEGSKA, per germline (reference sequence).

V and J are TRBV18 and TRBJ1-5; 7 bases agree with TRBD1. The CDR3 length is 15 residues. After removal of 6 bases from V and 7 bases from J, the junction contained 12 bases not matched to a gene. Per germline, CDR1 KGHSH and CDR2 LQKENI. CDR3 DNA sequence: TGTGCCAGCTCCCCCGACAGGGCGATGGGGCAGCCCCAGCATTTT. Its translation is CASSPDRAMGQPQHF. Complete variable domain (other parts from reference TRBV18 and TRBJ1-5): NAGVMQNPRHLVRRRGQEARLRCSPMKGHSHVYWYRQLPEEGLKFMVYLQKENIIDESGMPKERFSAEFPKEGPSILRIQQVVRGDSAAYFCASSPDRAMGQPQHFGDGTRLSIL.

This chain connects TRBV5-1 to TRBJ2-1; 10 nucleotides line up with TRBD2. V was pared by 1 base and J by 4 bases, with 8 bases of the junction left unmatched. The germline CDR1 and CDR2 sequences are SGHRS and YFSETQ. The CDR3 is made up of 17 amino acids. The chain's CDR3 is CASSLSLAGESYNEQFF. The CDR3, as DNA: TGCGCCAGCAGCTTGAGTCTAGCGGGAGAGTCATACAATGAGCAGTTCTTC.